The clone carrying this T cell receptor (beta chain) was picked up many times. Its antigen is undetermined. HTBI primers from iRepertoire and Arm-PCR of CDR3 regions yielded the TCR beta libraries. MiXCR was run by TCRdb on the multiplex PCR reads, yielding one entry per CDR3 protein. Altogether under 350,000 distinct CDR3 sequences are present, under 25% being singletons, with the ten largest covering just over 55%. Time point described: persistent/refractory GD, antithyroid drugs over 5 years with positive TRAb. PBMC RNA was the source of the TCR library. This entry belongs to a study of regulatory T cells in long-lasting Graves disease. The study, taken as a whole, reports: Investigators studied peripheral blood only, not thyroid tissue. New patients shared about a thousand public clonotypes, fewer than the approximately 3,000 shared by persistent patients. Results may be inaccurate due to the small sample size. With persistent disease, TRBV28, TRBJ1-2 and TRBJ2-5 were the favored segments.

The CDR3 runs to 15 residues. Germline values: CDR1 SEHNR, CDR2 FQNEAQ (reference sequence). J gave up 4 bases and V 1 base, and 4 bases lay outside the gene matches. The receptor comes from a female donor with Graves disease. This rearrangement joins TRBV7-9 to TRBJ2-7; 10 bases fit TRBD1. This sample comprised peripheral blood mononuclear cells (PBMCs), obtained when the disease was refractory, from a patient treated with antithyroid drugs. The CDR3 nucleotides read TGTGCCAGCAGCTTAGACCGGGACAGGGGATACGAGCAGTACTTC. Translating gives CASSLDRDRGYEQYF.